The 18 T cell receptor beta chains reported below all come from one sample, sequenced in a study of blood T cell repertoires in COVID-19. Profiled with immunoSEQ multiplex PCR; TCRdb holds only in-frame clones, not every one. The profile shows 350,000 to 450,000 clones, around 89% of them singletons. Input material: PBMCs or T cells enriched from blood (not recorded which). Receptor source: a man younger than 40 who had recovered from COVID-19.

CDR3 sequence reads: CAWSVGLAESGQYF. DNA of the CDR3: TGTGCCTGGAGTGTTGGACTAGCGGAGTCCGGGCAGTACTTC. The chain joins TRBV30 to TRBJ2-7; the match to TRBD2 covers 10 bases. The V gene's germline CDR1 is GTSNPN and CDR2 SVGIG (reference sequence). The CDR3 has 14 residues. V lost 0 bases, J lost 9 bases, and 8 bases stayed unmatched.

In DNA, the CDR3 is TGTGCCAGCAGCTTAGCGTCGGGAGGGACAGATACGCAGTATTTT. Translating gives CASSLASGGTDTQYF. This sequence joins TRBV7-2 and TRBJ2-3; TRBD2 agrees at 8 bases. Germline V lookup: CDR1 SGHTA, CDR2 FQGNSA. The J segment lost 3 bases and the V segment lost 0 bases, leaving 2 bases of the junction unmatched. This CDR3 spans 15 amino acids.

The chain has TRBV19 and TRBJ1-1; 7 bases align to TRBD1. The CDR3 is made up of 14 amino acids. Germline CDR1 LNHDA, CDR2 SQIVND (reference sequence). With V trimmed by 6 bases and J by 7 bases, 11 bases remained unmatched. For the CDR3, the DNA is TGTGCCAGTAGGCGTAAACAGGGGATGTATGAAGCTTTCTTT. It specifies CASRRKQGMYEAFF.

The V and J genes are TRBV6-5 and TRBJ1-1; no clear D gene. The CDR3 extends over 14 amino acids. Between the trimmed V and J ends, which lost 0 bases and 0 bases, there was a span of 5 bases. The germline V gene encodes CDR1 MNHEY and CDR2 SVGAGI. The chain's CDR3 is CASSYSNLNTEAFF. In nucleotides, the CDR3 is TGTGCCAGCAGTTACTCGAACTTGAACACTGAAGCTTTCTTT.

The chain joins TRBV7-8 to TRBJ1-1; D is possibly TRBD1 (6 bases). Germline lookup yields CDR1 SGHVS and CDR2 FQNEAQ. The CDR3 is 13 residues long. Trimming took 4 bases from V and 5 from J, leaving 11 bases between them. CDR3 nucleotides: TGTGCCAGCAGCTATACAGGGTGGACTGAAGCTTTCTTT. Translated, it gives CASSYTGWTEAFF.

V gene TRBV27 combines with J gene TRBJ2-7, with D perhaps matching TRBD2 (6 bases). V lost 3 bases to trimming and J lost 0 bases, with 12 bases between them. CDR1 is MNHEY, CDR2 SMNVEV, per germline (reference sequence). CDR3 length: 15 residues. As DNA, the CDR3 is TGTGCCAGCAGTTTTTCTAGCGACAGCTCCTACGAGCAGTACTTC. It encodes CASSFSSDSSYEQYF.

The J gene is TRBJ1-1, the V gene TRBV28, with D tentatively TRBD1 (5 bases). The CDR3 sequence is 14 residues long. In germline, CDR1 is MDHEN, CDR2 SYDVKM. With 7 bases removed from V and 4 bases from J, the gap between germline ends came to 16 bases. The CDR3 sequence is CASTRVRGGTEAFF. The CDR3 nucleotides are TGTGCCAGCACCAGGGTTCGAGGTGGCACTGAAGCTTTCTTT.

This chain joins TRBV6-1 and TRBJ1-6; D gene uncertain. CDR1 MNHNS and CDR2 SASEGT come from the germline V gene. This CDR3 has 15 residues. V was shortened by 3 bases and J by 9 bases, with 15 bases between the two germline ends. The CDR3 protein is CASSERMHISSPLHF. The DNA for the CDR3 is TGTGCCAGCAGTGAGAGGATGCACATTTCTTCACCCCTCCACTTT.

This chain joins TRBV7-3 and TRBJ2-1; D may be TRBD1 (6 bases). The V end was cut by 6 bases, the J end by 8 bases, with 17 bases between. Germline V gene sequence: CDR1 SGHTA, CDR2 FQGTGA. The CDR3 spans 14 residues. In DNA, the CDR3 is TGTGCCAGCAGTCCCCTAGGGGGTGGGTATGAGCAGTTCTTC. Translating it yields CASSPLGGGYEQFF.

The V call is TRBV28, the J call TRBJ2-7; D ambiguous. The V end was cut by 5 bases, the J end by 0 bases, with 17 bases between. CDR3 size: 16 residues. Germline V gene sequence: CDR1 MDHEN, CDR2 SYDVKM. In nucleotides, the CDR3 is TGTGCCAGCAGTCCCTTGTCCGCGGCCCGCTCCTACGAGCAGTACTTC. Amino acids: CASSPLSAARSYEQYF.

V usage is TRBV29-1 and J usage is TRBJ1-3; 8 bases align to TRBD1. The CDR3 covers 13 residues. V trimming: 6 bases; J trimming: 6 bases; junction bases outside the gene matches: 7. The germline V gene encodes CDR1 SQVTM and CDR2 ANQGSEA. CDR3 nucleotides: TGCAGCGTCAAGGCAGGGGGCCCAAACACCATATATTTT. Its protein is CSVKAGGPNTIYF.

The V gene is TRBV15, the J gene TRBJ2-5, with 7 bases that match TRBD2. V lost 7 bases to trimming and J lost 0 bases; unmatched junction nucleotides: 8. Looked up from germline, CDR1 is LNHNV and CDR2 is YYDKDF (reference sequence). This CDR3 is built from 15 residues. CDR3 region: CATNPGRDHQETQYF. CDR3 coding DNA: TGTGCCACCAACCCGGGGAGGGACCACCAAGAGACCCAGTACTTC.

This clone was recorded only once. The CDR3 reads CASGDMGKAFF. Written as DNA, the CDR3 is TGCGCCAGCGGGGACATGGGAAAAGCTTTCTTT. The rearrangement links TRBV10-1 to TRBJ1-1; possible D gene TRBD1, 6 bases. V lost 8 bases, J lost 9 bases, and 13 bases lay in between. This CDR3 is 11 amino acids long. CDR1 is WNHNN and CDR2 is SYGVQD in the germline V gene (reference sequence).

The chain uses TRBV12-5 and TRBJ2-7, with TRBD1 matching 8 bases. V shed 2 bases and J 3 bases; nucleotides not matched to a gene: 9. Germline CDR1 reads LGHNT; CDR2 reads FRNRAP. The CDR3 has 16 residues. CDR3 loop: CASGLTRTGIVYEQYF. The DNA for the CDR3 is TGTGCTAGTGGTTTGACACGGACAGGGATAGTCTACGAGCAGTACTTC. Looking up the rest from reference TRBV12-5 and TRBJ2-7 gives the full variable domain: DARVTQTPRHKVTEMGQEVTMRCQPILGHNTVFWYRQTMMQGLELLAYFRNRAPLDDSGMPKDRFSAEMPDATLATLKIQPSEPRDSAVYFCASGLTRTGIVYEQYFGPGTRLTVT.

The rearrangement links TRBV12-2 to TRBJ2-7; the table's TRBD2 call for D was not verified on the DNA. TRBV12-2 is a listed pseudogene. The CDR3 loop spans 15 amino acids. The CDR3 reads CTSRLMLAESYEQYF. The CDR3 coding sequence is TGTACAAGTCGCTTAATGTTAGCGGAGTCCTACGAGCAGTACTTC.

CDR3 loop: CASSFRGTNTGELFF. Here the CDR3 DNA reads TGTGCCAGCAGTTTCCGCGGGACTAACACCGGGGAGCTGTTTTTT. This chain uses TRBV28 with TRBJ2-2, with D possibly matching TRBD2 (6 bases). CDR1 and CDR2 from the germline V gene are MDHEN and SYDVKM. Trimming took off 3 bases at V and 2 bases at J, with 10 bases between the two ends. The CDR3 length is 15 residues.

In nucleotides, the CDR3 is TGTGCCAGCAGCCAAGAGACAGGGCGAACTTTCTTT. Protein sequence: CASSQETGRTFF. The V gene is TRBV3-1 (or the pseudogene TRBV3-2), the J gene TRBJ1-1; 7 nucleotides agree with TRBD1. V shed 0 bases, J shed 12 bases, and the junction held 4 bases outside the gene matches. Germline V CDR1 and CDR2: LGHDT, YNNKEL (reference sequence). This CDR3 is 12 amino acids long.

The chain joins TRBV29-1 to TRBJ2-5; D call uncertain. The CDR3 length is 14 residues. Trimming removed 8 bases at V and 1 base at J, with 17 bases between. Germline CDR1 SQVTM, CDR2 ANQGSEA. The CDR3 here is CSTQLTTAQETQYF. CDR3 sequence (DNA): TGCAGCACTCAGTTGACAACTGCCCAAGAGACCCAGTACTTC. Full variable domain (outside the CDR3, taken from reference TRBV29-1 and TRBJ2-5): SAVISQKPSRDICQRGTSLTIQCQVDSQVTMMFWYRQQPGQSLTLIATANQGSEATYESGFVIDKFPISRPNLTFSTLTVSNMSPEDSSIYLCSTQLTTAQETQYFGPGTRLLVL.